This TCR beta chain comes out of a study of T cell clonotyping in hematopoietic cell transplantation. The CDR3 runs 13 residues. Germline V gene lookup returns CDR1 SNHLY and CDR2 FYNNEI. Trimming left V 6 bases short and J 8 bases short, with 14 bases between. Clones were read by immunoSEQ multiplex PCR, and TCRdb kept only the in-frame ones, dropping some. Of about 16,000 clones in the sample, roughly 90% were seen once. The V and J genes are TRBV2 and TRBJ2-1; a weak D match, TRBD2 (7 bases). The source material was peripheral blood mononuclear cells. The clonotype was recovered from a man aged 50-60 years in good health. Some clones in this sample may be carry-over from other donors' samples. The CDR3 sequence: CASRTTGRDEQFF. CDR3 nucleotides: TGTGCCAGCAGAACCACAGGGAGGGATGAGCAGTTCTTC.